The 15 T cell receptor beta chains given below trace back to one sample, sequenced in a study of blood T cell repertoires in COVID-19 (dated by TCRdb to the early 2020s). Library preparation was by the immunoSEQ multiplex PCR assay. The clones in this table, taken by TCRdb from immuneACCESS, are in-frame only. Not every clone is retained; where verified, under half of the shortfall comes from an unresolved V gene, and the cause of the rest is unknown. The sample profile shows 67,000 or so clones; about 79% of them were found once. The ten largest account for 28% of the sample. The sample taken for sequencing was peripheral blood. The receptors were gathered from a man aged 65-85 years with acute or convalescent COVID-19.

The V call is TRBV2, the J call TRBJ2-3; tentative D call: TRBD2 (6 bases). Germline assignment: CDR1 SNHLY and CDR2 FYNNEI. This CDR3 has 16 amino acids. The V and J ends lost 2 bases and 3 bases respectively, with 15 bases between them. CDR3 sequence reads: CASSEPGTAPTDTQYF. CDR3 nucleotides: TGTGCCAGCAGTGAACCGGGGACTGCCCCGACAGATACGCAGTATTTT.

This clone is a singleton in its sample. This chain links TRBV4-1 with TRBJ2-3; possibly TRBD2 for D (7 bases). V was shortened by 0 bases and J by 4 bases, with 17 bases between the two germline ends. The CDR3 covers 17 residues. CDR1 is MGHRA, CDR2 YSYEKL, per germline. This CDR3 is CASSQEDRLTSPDTQYF. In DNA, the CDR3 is TGCGCCAGCAGCCAAGAAGACAGGCTGACTAGCCCAGATACGCAGTATTTT.

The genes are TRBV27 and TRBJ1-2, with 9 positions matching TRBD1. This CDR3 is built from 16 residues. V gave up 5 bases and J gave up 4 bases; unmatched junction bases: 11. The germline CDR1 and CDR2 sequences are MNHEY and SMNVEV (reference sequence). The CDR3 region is CASSMTPGQGGYGYTF. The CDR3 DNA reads TGTGCCAGCAGTATGACTCCGGGACAGGGCGGCTATGGCTACACCTTC.

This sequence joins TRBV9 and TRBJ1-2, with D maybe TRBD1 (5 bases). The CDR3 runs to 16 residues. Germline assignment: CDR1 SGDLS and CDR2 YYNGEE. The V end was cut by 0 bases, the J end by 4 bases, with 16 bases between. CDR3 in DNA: TGTGCCAGCAGCGTAGTTCGGGGGGAAAATGCCTATGGCTACACCTTC. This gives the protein CASSVVRGENAYGYTF.

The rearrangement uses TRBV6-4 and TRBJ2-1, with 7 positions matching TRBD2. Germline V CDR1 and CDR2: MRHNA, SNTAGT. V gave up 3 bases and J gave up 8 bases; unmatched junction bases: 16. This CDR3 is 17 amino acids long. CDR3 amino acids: CASSEYSGLGLIDEQFF. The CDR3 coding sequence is TGTGCCAGCAGTGAGTATAGCGGGCTAGGACTTATCGATGAGCAGTTCTTC.

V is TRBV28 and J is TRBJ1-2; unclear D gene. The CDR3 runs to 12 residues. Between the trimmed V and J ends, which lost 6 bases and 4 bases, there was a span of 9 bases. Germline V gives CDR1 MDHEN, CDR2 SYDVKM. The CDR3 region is CASRSGSYGYTF. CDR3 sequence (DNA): TGTGCCAGCAGGTCCGGGTCCTATGGCTACACCTTC.

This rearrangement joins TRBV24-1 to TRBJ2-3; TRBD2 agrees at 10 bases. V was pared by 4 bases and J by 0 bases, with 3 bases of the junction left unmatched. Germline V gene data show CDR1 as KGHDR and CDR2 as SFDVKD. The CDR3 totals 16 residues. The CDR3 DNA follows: TGTGCCACCAGTGACGGACTAGCGGATAGCACAGATACGCAGTATTTT. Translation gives CATSDGLADSTDTQYF.

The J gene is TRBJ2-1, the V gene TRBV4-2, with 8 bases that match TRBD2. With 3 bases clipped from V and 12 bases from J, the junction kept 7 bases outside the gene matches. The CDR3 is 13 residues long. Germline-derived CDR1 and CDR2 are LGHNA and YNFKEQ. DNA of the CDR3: TGTGCCAGCAGCCAGTCGGGAGGGGAGTGGCAGTTCTTC. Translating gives CASSQSGGEWQFF.

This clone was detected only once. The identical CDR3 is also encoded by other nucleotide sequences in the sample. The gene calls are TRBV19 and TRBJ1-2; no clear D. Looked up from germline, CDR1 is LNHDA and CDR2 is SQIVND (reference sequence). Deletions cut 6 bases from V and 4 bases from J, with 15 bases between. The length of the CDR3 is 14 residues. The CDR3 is CASSKGEGRYGYTF. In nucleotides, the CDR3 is TGTGCCAGTAGCAAGGGAGAGGGTCGCTATGGCTACACCTTC.

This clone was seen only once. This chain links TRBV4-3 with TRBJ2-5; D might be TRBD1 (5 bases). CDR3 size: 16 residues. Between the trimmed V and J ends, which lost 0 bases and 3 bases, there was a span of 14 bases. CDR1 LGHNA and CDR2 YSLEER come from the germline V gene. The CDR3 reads CASSQETDSREETQYF. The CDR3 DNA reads TGCGCCAGCAGCCAAGAAACAGACAGCCGGGAAGAGACCCAGTACTTC.

The CDR3 reads CASSSWGAYNEQFF. CDR3 sequence (DNA): TGTGCCAGCAGCTCCTGGGGGGCCTACAATGAGCAGTTCTTC. The gene calls are TRBV5-6 and TRBJ2-1; D is perhaps TRBD2 (6 bases). The CDR3 is made up of 14 amino acids. In germline, CDR1 is SGHDT, CDR2 YYEEEE. The V end was cut by 3 bases, the J end by 2 bases, with 9 bases between.

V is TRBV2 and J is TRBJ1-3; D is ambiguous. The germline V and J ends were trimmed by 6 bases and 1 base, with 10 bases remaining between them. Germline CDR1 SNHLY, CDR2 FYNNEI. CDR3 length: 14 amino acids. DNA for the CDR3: TGTGCCAGCAGCTTCAGTGAATCTGGAAACACCATATATTTT. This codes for CASSFSESGNTIYF.

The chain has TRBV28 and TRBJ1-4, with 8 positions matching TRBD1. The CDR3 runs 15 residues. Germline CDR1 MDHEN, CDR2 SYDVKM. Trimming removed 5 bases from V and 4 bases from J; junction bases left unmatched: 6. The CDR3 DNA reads TGTGCCAGCAGTACATGGACAGGGAGTAATGAAAAACTGTTTTTT. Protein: CASSTWTGSNEKLFF.

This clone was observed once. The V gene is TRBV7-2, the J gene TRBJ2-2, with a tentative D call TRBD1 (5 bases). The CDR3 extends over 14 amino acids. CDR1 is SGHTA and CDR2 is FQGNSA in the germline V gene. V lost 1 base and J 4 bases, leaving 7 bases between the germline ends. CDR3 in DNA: TGTGCCAGCAGCTTAGTGCAGGGCACCGGGGAGCTGTTTTTT. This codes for CASSLVQGTGELFF.

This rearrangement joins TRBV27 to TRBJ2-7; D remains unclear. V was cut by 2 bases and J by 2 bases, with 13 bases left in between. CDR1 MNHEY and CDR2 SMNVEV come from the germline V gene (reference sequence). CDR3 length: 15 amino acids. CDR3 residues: CASSLRPPGTYEQYF. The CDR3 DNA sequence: TGTGCCAGCAGTTTACGCCCCCCGGGTACCTACGAGCAGTACTTC.